This TCR beta chain was recovered during a study of T cells after posttransplantation cyclophosphamide. Broader study findings: Later post-transplant blood repertoires were often dominated by donor CD8+ memory clones. Skin or GI-infiltrating T cells shared few TRB sequences with blood. Recipient CMV seropositivity and CMV reactivation strongly tracked TRB clonality.

Trimming took 0 bases from V and 1 from J; bases not matched to a gene: 5. In germline, CDR1 is SGDLS, CDR2 YYNGEE. The CDR3 loop spans 17 amino acids. Profiling relied on immunoSEQ multiplex PCR, and the TCRdb table lists in-frame clones only, not all of them. This sample carries about 7,200 clones, 80% to 90% of them seen once, and the ten largest clones take 17%. Cyclophosphamide on days +3 and +4 followed busulfan-fludarabine conditioning and a marrow graft. With regard to this clone: Its matching antigen is unknown.

The specimen was CD4+ T cells sorted from blood, collected 1,000 to 1,200 days after allogeneic stem cell transplant with posttransplant cyclophosphamide. This receptor was obtained from a female patient aged 35-55 years who received an allogeneic stem cell transplant from a related donor, was CMV-positive, and had no GVHD. Some of the T cells might come from the graft donor. V and J are TRBV9 and TRBJ1-1; 11 positions match TRBD1. In DNA, the CDR3 is TGTGCCAGCAGCGTAGAGGACAGGGGGCTCGGGAACACTGAAGCTTTCTTT. Its translation: CASSVEDRGLGNTEAFF.